This paragraph covers one T cell receptor beta chain sequence. The sample is drawn from a study of spatial heterogeneity in lung cancer. Individually, TCR cDNA molecules were each labelled with a unique molecular identifier. TCRdb called the 5' RACE reads again in MiXCR, with one record for every CDR3 protein. This sample yields more than 60,000 distinct CDR3 sequences, of which around 6% are seen a single time; 14% to 15% belongs to the top ten. The CDR3 spans 16 residues. Trimming pared 0 bases from V and 0 bases from J, leaving 12 bases between. In germline, CDR1 is DFQATT, CDR2 SNEGSKA (reference sequence). Regarding time point: sample taken at primary tumor resection.

The receptor's source is a female donor with early-stage non-small cell lung cancer. The material was PBMCs, obtained at surgery. The J gene is TRBJ2-1, the V gene TRBV20-1; no clear D gene. The CDR3 DNA reads TGCAGTGCTAGAGATCTCGGCACCAGCTCCTACAATGAGCAGTTCTTC. Amino acid sequence: CSARDLGTSSYNEQFF.